Following are 24 T cell receptor beta chains from one sample sequenced in a study of CD8 T cells in Susac syndrome. Random hexamers primed reverse transcription of about 0.5 to 1 ug RNA. One entry per CDR3 protein, called by TCRdb with MiXCR from the immunoSEQ multiplex PCR reads. The repertoire holds 250,000 to 300,000 distinct CDR3 sequences, roughly 90% seen once, with 0.18% in the top ten. Sequenced material: CD8+ T cells from PBMCs. The source is a human donor with multiple sclerosis.

The chain combines TRBV2 with TRBJ2-7, with TRBD2 identical over 8 bases. CDR1 is SNHLY and CDR2 is FYNNEI in the germline V gene. Trimming at V came to 5 bases and at J to 6 bases, leaving 12 bases not matched to a gene. This CDR3 is built from 15 residues. In DNA form, the CDR3 reads TGTGCCAGCAGTATCGGAGCGGGGGCGGCTAGCGAGCAGTACTTC. Protein product: CASSIGAGAASEQYF.

V is TRBV3-1 and J is TRBJ1-4; possible D gene TRBD1, 5 bases. In germline, CDR1 is LGHDT, CDR2 YNNKEL (reference sequence). The CDR3 sequence is 16 residues long. V dropped 0 bases and J dropped 5 bases, with 13 bases sitting between them. CDR3 in DNA: TGTGCCAGCAGCCAAGATCAGGCAGGGATGAATGAAAAACTGTTTTTT. Its translation is CASSQDQAGMNEKLFF.

The V gene is TRBV27, the J gene TRBJ1-5, with a tentative D call TRBD1 (5 bases). The CDR3 has 14 amino acids. In germline, CDR1 is MNHEY, CDR2 SMNVEV (reference sequence). The germline V and J ends were trimmed by 3 bases and 2 bases, with 8 bases remaining between them. The chain's CDR3 is CASSFMGGNQPQHF. In DNA, the CDR3 is TGTGCCAGCAGTTTTATGGGGGGCAATCAGCCCCAGCATTTT.

This CDR3 reads CASSLLGSGSLHEQFF. DNA of the CDR3: TGTGCCAGCAGTTTATTGGGGAGCGGGAGCCTCCATGAGCAGTTCTTC. The V gene is TRBV27, the J gene TRBJ2-1; 8 positions match TRBD2. The CDR3 loop spans 16 amino acids. From germline, CDR1 is MNHEY and CDR2 SMNVEV (reference sequence). Losses at the gene ends were 1 base for V and 8 bases for J; bases not matched to a gene: 10.

The V call is TRBV18, the J call TRBJ1-4; unclear D gene. This CDR3 region has 13 residues. CDR1 and CDR2 (germline): KGHSH, LQKENI. The V and J ends lost 2 bases and 7 bases respectively, with 8 bases between them. CDR3 sequence reads: CASSPEIFEKLFF. As DNA, the CDR3 is TGTGCCAGCTCACCAGAAATTTTTGAAAAACTGTTTTTT.

J is TRBJ2-1 and V is TRBV2; D ambiguous. The CDR3 consists of 12 residues. The germline V gene encodes CDR1 SNHLY and CDR2 FYNNEI. V gave up 7 bases and J gave up 7 bases, with 11 bases separating them. CDR3 coding DNA: TGTGCCAGCACTTGGGCGCCAAATGAGCAGTTCTTC. Translated: CASTWAPNEQFF.

This clonotype came up once. The chain employs TRBV20-1 and TRBJ2-7; TRBD1 aligns across 10 bases. Trimming at V came to 4 bases and at J to 4 bases, leaving 4 bases not matched to a gene. The V gene's germline CDR1 is DFQATT and CDR2 SNEGSKA (reference sequence). The CDR3 has 13 amino acids. The CDR3 protein is CSATDRGRYEQYF. CDR3 nucleotide sequence: TGCAGTGCTACTGACAGGGGGCGGTACGAGCAGTACTTC.

This chain links TRBV30 with TRBJ2-7; tentatively, D is TRBD2 (6 bases). V shed 0 bases and J shed 5 bases, with 14 bases lying between them. The CDR3 runs to 14 residues. CDR1 and CDR2 from the germline V gene are GTSNPN and SVGIG (reference sequence). CDR3 bases: TGTGCCTGGAGTGTGGAGGACTATACCCACGAGCAGTACTTC. It codes for CAWSVEDYTHEQYF.

J is TRBJ2-2 and V is TRBV13; perhaps TRBD2 as D (6 bases). CDR3 size: 15 residues. CDR1 and CDR2 from the germline V gene are PRHDT and FYEKMQ (reference sequence). Trimming pared 6 bases from V and 0 bases from J, leaving 11 bases between. The CDR3 spells CASRVAVANTGELFF. In nucleotides, the CDR3 is TGTGCCAGCAGAGTAGCGGTAGCGAACACCGGGGAGCTGTTTTTT.

The gene calls are TRBV5-6 and TRBJ2-1, with 11 bases fitting TRBD1. Germline trimming cut 4 bases from V and 7 bases from J; bases unmatched to any gene: 10. From germline, CDR1 is SGHDT and CDR2 YYEEEE. CDR3 length: 16 amino acids. CDR3 sequence: CASSDPMGQGVNEQFF. CDR3 bases: TGTGCCAGCAGCGACCCGATGGGACAGGGGGTAAATGAGCAGTTCTTC.

The chain has TRBV11-2 and TRBJ2-1, with 8 bases lining up with TRBD2. Unmatched junction bases numbered 6, after V lost 2 bases and J lost 3 bases. Germline lookup yields CDR1 SGHAT and CDR2 FQNNGV. The CDR3 is made up of 16 amino acids. The CDR3 here is CASSLSPGTSYNEQFF. The CDR3 DNA is TGTGCCAGCAGCTTAAGTCCTGGGACTAGCTACAATGAGCAGTTCTTC.

This clonotype has only one observation. The rearrangement uses TRBV7-9 and TRBJ1-1; D may be TRBD1 (6 bases). V was trimmed by 5 bases and J by 3 bases, leaving 16 bases between them. Germline-derived CDR1 and CDR2 are SEHNR and FQNEAQ (reference sequence). The CDR3 is 15 residues long. CDR3 loop: CASSLTQGFHTEAFF. CDR3 in DNA: TGTGCCAGCAGCCTAACACAGGGATTTCACACTGAAGCTTTCTTT.

The chain joins TRBV3-1 to TRBJ2-1; TRBD1 is a possible D gene (6 bases). V gave up 1 base and J gave up 2 bases, with 12 bases separating them. The CDR3 is made up of 16 amino acids. Per the germline V gene, CDR1 is LGHDT and CDR2 is YNNKEL (reference sequence). The CDR3: CASSQGSQGPYNEQFF. For the CDR3, the DNA is TGTGCCAGCAGCCAAGGCTCCCAGGGGCCCTACAATGAGCAGTTCTTC.

This chain links TRBV20-1 with TRBJ2-1; the D gene could be TRBD1 or TRBD2 (5 bases each). Trimming cost V 5 bases and J 0 bases, with 11 bases left between them. This CDR3 comprises 14 residues. Germline V gene lookup returns CDR1 DFQATT and CDR2 SNEGSKA (reference sequence). The CDR3 nucleotides are TGCAGTGCTCGGGGACCAGGCTCCTACAATGAGCAGTTCTTC. Amino acid sequence: CSARGPGSYNEQFF.

J is TRBJ1-1 and V is TRBV20-1, with D maybe TRBD1 (6 bases). The CDR3 extends over 16 amino acids. Trimming left V 6 bases short and J 0 bases short, with 20 bases between. The V gene's germline CDR1 is DFQATT and CDR2 SNEGSKA (reference sequence). The CDR3 here is CSAPGGGKFVNTEAFF. Written as DNA, the CDR3 is TGCAGTGCACCCGGCGGGGGCAAGTTCGTGAACACTGAAGCTTTCTTT.

This rearrangement joins TRBV10-3 to TRBJ2-3; TRBD2 matches at 8 bases. The V gene end was trimmed by 2 bases and the J gene end by 3 bases; junction bases not matched to a gene: 7. The CDR3 extends over 16 amino acids. Germline V gene sequence: CDR1 ENHRY, CDR2 SYGVKD. The DNA of the CDR3 is TGTGCCATCAGTGAGCCCTGGGCTAGCGGGACAGATACGCAGTATTTT. Encoded protein: CAISEPWASGTDTQYF.

This chain links TRBV28 with TRBJ1-5; D not resolved. V lost 8 bases and J 1 base, leaving 6 bases between the germline ends. CDR1 and CDR2 from the germline V gene are MDHEN and SYDVKM. The CDR3 runs to 12 residues. The CDR3 DNA is TGTGCCAGCGAAAACAGCAATCAGCCCCAGCATTTT. The encoded protein is CASENSNQPQHF. Based on the CDR3 plus reference TRBV28 and TRBJ1-5, the full variable domain is DVKVTQSSRYLVKRTGEKVFLECVQDMDHENMFWYRQDPGLGLRLIYFSYDVKMKEKGDIPEGYSVSREKKERFSLILESASTNQTSMYLCASENSNQPQHFGDGTRLSIL.

This clonotype was seen more than once but under ten times. The chain couples TRBV10-3 to TRBJ2-7; D unresolved. Germline values: CDR1 ENHRY, CDR2 SYGVKD. V lost 3 bases and J 6 bases, leaving 15 bases between the germline ends. The CDR3 contains 14 residues. DNA for the CDR3: TGTGCCATCAGTGAAGGGTTCCTAAAAGTCGAGCAGTACTTC. It translates to CAISEGFLKVEQYF.

The J gene is TRBJ1-1, the V gene TRBV7-9, with D perhaps matching TRBD1 (6 bases). The CDR3 extends over 15 amino acids. Trimming pared 5 bases from V and 11 bases from J, leaving 24 bases between. The germline V gene has CDR1 SEHNR and CDR2 FQNEAQ (reference sequence). Written as DNA, the CDR3 is TGTGCCAGCAGCCCTAGCGGGACCCCAGGGGACGGGGCTTTCTTT. This gives the protein CASSPSGTPGDGAFF.

This clonotype was seen once. The genes are TRBV4-2 and TRBJ2-7; 10 nucleotides line up with TRBD1. V lost 3 bases and J lost 6; bases outside the gene matches: 11. This CDR3 is 16 amino acids long. Germline CDR1 LGHNA, CDR2 YNFKEQ. CDR3 coding DNA: TGTGCCAGCAGCCAGGGATTTGACAGGGGGCTCAGCGAGCAGTACTTC. Amino acid sequence: CASSQGFDRGLSEQYF.

The chain combines TRBV6-2 or TRBV6-3 with TRBJ2-7; D gene uncertain. Germline CDR1 and CDR2: MNHEY and SVGEGT. This CDR3 region has 13 residues. The V end lost 0 bases, the J end lost 3 bases, and 6 bases lay between the germline ends. CDR3 in DNA: TGTGCCAGCAGTTACTCGATTCGCTACGAGCAGTACTTC. Its protein is CASSYSIRYEQYF.

This chain joins TRBV15 and TRBJ2-3; 9 bases are a match to TRBD2. V lost 0 bases and J lost 6; bases outside the gene matches: 4. The CDR3 loop spans 15 amino acids. Germline assignment: CDR1 LNHNV and CDR2 YYDKDF (reference sequence). CDR3: CATSREGGGADTQYF. The CDR3 bases are TGTGCCACCAGCAGAGAGGGCGGGGGGGCGGATACGCAGTATTTT.

The CDR3: CASSFERTGYGYTF. CDR3 sequence (DNA): TGTGCCAGCAGTTTTGAGAGGACGGGCTATGGCTACACCTTC. V and J are TRBV12-3 or TRBV12-4 and TRBJ1-2; D unclear. V lost 3 bases and J lost 4, with 12 bases in between. There are 14 residues in the CDR3.

The chain combines TRBV19 with TRBJ2-2; tentative D call: TRBD2 (6 bases). Germline CDR1 LNHDA, CDR2 SQIVND (reference sequence). Trimming removed 6 bases at V and 5 bases at J, with 10 bases between. The CDR3 has 13 residues. CDR3 amino acids: CASSYGGTGELFF. The CDR3 bases are TGTGCCAGTAGCTACGGGGGAACCGGGGAGCTGTTTTTT.